The following is a T cell receptor (beta chain) sequence with its context. The antigen remains unidentified. These data originate in a study of vaccination and CD4 T cells after COVID-19. The assay that was used to sequence DNA from cultured CD4+ T cells was the Oncomine TCR Beta short-read assay. Each CDR3 protein gets one entry after TCRdb re-called the PCR reads with MiXCR. The sample shows 15,000 to 20,000 distinct CDR3 sequences, 40% to 65% of them seen only once. Deletions cut 2 bases from V and 5 bases from J, with 9 bases between. Germline CDR1 is DFQATT and CDR2 is SNEGSKA (reference sequence). The CDR3 extends over 12 amino acids. The treatment here: roughly ten-day PBMC culture with coronavirus spike peptide pools or control peptides (ViraFEST assay). Study-level results: Among those convalescent, a median around 89% of reactive clones emerged solely post-vaccination.

The sample taken for sequencing was CD4+ T cells from blood, cultured in vitro. This sequence originates from a human donor who had recovered from COVID-19. The J gene is TRBJ2-5, the V gene TRBV20-1; maybe TRBD1 (5 bases). CDR3 loop: CSARQGRETQYF. The CDR3 coding sequence is TGCAGTGCTAGACAGGGTAGGGAGACCCAGTACTTC.